What follows describes a single T cell receptor (beta chain). Antigen: not known. The data derive from a study of blood T cells in healthy people across ages. Broader study findings: Calculation of diversity from one million T cells yielded estimates considered to be underestimates.

The CDR3 is 17 residues long. Germline V gene data show CDR1 as LGHNA and CDR2 as YNFKEQ. Trimming removed 0 bases from V and 2 bases from J; junction bases left unmatched: 4. For the second PCR, which ran for about 6 to 12 cycles, a sample-barcoded 5' primer and a J-beta primer mix were used. TCRdb redid the calling of the 5' RACE reads with MiXCR, one entry per CDR3 protein. The sample includes fewer than 1,000,000 distinct CDR3 sequences, less than 60% of them seen just once. Every sample gave at least 5 micrograms of total RNA when it was extracted. The receptor was derived from a man at least 80 years old in good health. This chain links TRBV4-2 with TRBJ2-3; 11 nucleotides line up with TRBD2. The specimen was blood. The CDR3 coding sequence is TGTGCCAGCAGCCAAGATCCTAGCGGGAGGTCCACAGATACGCAGTATTTT. This gives the protein CASSQDPSGRSTDTQYF.